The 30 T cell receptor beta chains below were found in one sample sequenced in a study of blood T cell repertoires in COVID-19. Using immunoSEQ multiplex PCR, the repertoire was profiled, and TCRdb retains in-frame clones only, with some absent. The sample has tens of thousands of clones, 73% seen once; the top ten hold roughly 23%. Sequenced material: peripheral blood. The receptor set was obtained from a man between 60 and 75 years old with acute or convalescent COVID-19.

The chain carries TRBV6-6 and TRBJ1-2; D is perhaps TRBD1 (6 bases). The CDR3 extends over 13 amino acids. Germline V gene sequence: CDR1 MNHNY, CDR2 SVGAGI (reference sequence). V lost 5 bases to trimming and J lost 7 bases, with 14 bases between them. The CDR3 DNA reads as TGTGCCAGCAGTATACAGGGAACAGGTGGCTACACCTTC. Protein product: CASSIQGTGGYTF.

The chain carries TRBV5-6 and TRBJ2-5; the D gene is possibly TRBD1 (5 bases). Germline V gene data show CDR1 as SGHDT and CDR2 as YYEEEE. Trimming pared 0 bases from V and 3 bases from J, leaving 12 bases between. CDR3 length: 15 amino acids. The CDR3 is CASSLAGQGEETQYF. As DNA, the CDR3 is TGTGCCAGCAGCTTGGCTGGACAAGGGGAAGAGACCCAGTACTTC.

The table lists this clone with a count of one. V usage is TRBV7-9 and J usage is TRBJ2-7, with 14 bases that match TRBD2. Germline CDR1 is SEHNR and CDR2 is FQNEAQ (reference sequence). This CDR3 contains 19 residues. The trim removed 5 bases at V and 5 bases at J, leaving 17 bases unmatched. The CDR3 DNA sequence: TGTGCCAGCAGCCCCTACTCGACTAGCGGGAGGGCCATTTCCGACGAGCAGTACTTC. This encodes CASSPYSTSGRAISDEQYF.

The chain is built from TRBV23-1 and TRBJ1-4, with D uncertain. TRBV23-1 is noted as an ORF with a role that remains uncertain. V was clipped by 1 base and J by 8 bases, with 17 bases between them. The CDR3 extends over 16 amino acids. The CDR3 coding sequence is TGCGCCAGCAGTCAATACATCGAAGAGGGTTCCGAAAAACTGTTTTTT. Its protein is CASSQYIEEGSEKLFF.

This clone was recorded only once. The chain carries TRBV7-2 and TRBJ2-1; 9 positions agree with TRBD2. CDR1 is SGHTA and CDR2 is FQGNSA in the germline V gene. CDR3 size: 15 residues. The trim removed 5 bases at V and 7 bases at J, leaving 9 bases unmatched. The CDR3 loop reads CASSLSGGPSNEQFF. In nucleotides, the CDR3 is TGTGCCAGCAGCCTAAGCGGGGGGCCCTCAAATGAGCAGTTCTTC. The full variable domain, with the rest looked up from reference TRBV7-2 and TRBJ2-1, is GAGVSQSPSNKVTEKGKDVELRCDPISGHTALYWYRQSLGQGLEFLIYFQGNSAPDKSGLPSDRFSAERTGGSVSTLTIQRTQQEDSAVYLCASSLSGGPSNEQFFGPGTRLTVL.

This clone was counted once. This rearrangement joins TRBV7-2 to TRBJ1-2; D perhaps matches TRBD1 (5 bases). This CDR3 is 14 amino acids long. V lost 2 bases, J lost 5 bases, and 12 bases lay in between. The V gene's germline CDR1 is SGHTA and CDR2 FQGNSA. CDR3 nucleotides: TGTGCCAGCAGCTTACCAAACCCAGGGTATGGCTACACCTTC. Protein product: CASSLPNPGYGYTF.

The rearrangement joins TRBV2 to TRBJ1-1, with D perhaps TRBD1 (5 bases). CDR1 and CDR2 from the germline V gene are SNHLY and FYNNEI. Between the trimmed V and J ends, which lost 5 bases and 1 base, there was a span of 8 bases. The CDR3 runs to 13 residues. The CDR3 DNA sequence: TGTGCCAGCAGTACGACAGCGAACACTGAAGCTTTCTTT. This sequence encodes CASSTTANTEAFF.

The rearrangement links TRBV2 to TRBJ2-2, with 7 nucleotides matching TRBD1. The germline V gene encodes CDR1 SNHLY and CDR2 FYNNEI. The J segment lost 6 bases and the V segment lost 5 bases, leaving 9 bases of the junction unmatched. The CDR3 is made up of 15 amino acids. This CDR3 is CASSNDRVFSGELFF. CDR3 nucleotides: TGTGCCAGCAGTAACGACAGGGTTTTTTCCGGGGAGCTGTTTTTT.

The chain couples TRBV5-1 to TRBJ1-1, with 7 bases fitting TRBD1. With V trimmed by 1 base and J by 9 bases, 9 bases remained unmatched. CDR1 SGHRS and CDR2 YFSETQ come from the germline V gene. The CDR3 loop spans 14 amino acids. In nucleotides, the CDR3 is TGCGCCAGCAGCTTGAATTTCGCGGGACAGCAAGCTTTCTTT. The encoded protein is CASSLNFAGQQAFF.

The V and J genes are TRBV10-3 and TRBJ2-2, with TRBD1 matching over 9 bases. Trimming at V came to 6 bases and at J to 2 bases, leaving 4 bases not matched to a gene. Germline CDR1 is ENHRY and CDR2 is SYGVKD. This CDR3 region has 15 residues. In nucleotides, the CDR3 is TGTGCCATCAGGGGGGACAGGGATAACACCGGGGAGCTGTTTTTT. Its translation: CAIRGDRDNTGELFF.

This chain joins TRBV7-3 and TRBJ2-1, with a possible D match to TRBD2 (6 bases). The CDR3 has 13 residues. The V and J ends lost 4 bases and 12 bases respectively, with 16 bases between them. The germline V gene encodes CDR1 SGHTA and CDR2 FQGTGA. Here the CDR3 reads CASSSPGAGRQFF. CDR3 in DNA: TGTGCCAGCAGCTCTCCCGGGGCGGGGAGGCAGTTCTTC.

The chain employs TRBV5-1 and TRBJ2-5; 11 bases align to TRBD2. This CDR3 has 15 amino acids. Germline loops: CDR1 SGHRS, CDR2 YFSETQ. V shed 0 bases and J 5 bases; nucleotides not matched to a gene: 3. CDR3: CASSLGLAGRETQYF. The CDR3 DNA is TGCGCCAGCAGCTTGGGACTAGCGGGACGGGAGACCCAGTACTTC.

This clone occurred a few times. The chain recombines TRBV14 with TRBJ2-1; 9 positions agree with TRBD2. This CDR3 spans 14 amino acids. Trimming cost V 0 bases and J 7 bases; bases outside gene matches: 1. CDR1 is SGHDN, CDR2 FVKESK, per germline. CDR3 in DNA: TGTGCCAGCAGCCAAGAGCGGGAGGGGAATGAGCAGTTCTTC. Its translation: CASSQEREGNEQFF. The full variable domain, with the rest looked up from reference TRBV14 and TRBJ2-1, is EAGVTQFPSHSVIEKGQTVTLRCDPISGHDNLYWYRRVMGKEIKFLLHFVKESKQDESGMPNNRFLAERTGGTYSTLKVQPAELEDSGVYFCASSQEREGNEQFFGPGTRLTVL.

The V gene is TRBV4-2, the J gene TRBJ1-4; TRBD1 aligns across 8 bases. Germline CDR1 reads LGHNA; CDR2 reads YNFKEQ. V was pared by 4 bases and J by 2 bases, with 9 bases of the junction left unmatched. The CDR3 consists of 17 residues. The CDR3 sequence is CASSPDRGSGTNEKLFF. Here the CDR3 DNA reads TGTGCCAGCAGCCCCGACAGGGGATCGGGCACTAATGAAAAACTGTTTTTT.

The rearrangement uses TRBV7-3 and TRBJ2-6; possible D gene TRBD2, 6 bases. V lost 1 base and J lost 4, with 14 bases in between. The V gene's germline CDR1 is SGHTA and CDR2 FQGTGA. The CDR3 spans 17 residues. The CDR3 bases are TGTGCCAGCAGCTTAAGTCCGGGAGTCACCGGGGCCAACGTCCTGACTTTC. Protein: CASSLSPGVTGANVLTF.

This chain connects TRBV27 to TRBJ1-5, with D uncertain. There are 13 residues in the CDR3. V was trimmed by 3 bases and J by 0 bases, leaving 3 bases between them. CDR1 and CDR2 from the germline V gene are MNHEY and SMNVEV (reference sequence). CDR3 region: CASSFSSNQPQHF. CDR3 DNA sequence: TGTGCCAGCAGTTTCAGTAGCAATCAGCCCCAGCATTTT.

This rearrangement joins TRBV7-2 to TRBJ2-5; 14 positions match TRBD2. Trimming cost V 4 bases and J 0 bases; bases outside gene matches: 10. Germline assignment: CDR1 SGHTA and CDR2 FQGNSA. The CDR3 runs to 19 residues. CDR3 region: CASSSPGLAGANHQETQYF. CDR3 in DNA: TGTGCCAGCAGCTCCCCGGGACTAGCGGGGGCCAATCACCAAGAGACCCAGTACTTC.

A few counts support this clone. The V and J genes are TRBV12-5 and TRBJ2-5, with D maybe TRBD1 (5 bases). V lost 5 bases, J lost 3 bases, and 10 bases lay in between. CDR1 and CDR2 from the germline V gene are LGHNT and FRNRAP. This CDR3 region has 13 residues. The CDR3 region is CASGRTLEETQYF. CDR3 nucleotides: TGTGCTAGTGGTCGGACACTGGAAGAGACCCAGTACTTC.

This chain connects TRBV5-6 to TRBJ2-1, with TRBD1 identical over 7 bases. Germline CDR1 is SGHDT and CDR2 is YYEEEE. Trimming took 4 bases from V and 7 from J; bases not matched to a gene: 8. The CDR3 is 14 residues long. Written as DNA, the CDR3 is TGTGCCAGCAGCGTCCGGGACAGCACGAATGAGCAGTTCTTC. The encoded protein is CASSVRDSTNEQFF.

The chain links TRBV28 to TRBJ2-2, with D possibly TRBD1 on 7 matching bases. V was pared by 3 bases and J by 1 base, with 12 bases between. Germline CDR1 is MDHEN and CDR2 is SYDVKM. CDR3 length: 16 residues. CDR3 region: CASSLGGQLNTGELFF. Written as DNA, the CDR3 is TGTGCCAGCAGTTTGGGGGGACAGTTGAACACCGGGGAGCTGTTTTTT. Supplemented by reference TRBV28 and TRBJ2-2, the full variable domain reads DVKVTQSSRYLVKRTGEKVFLECVQDMDHENMFWYRQDPGLGLRLIYFSYDVKMKEKGDIPEGYSVSREKKERFSLILESASTNQTSMYLCASSLGGQLNTGELFFGEGSRLTVL.

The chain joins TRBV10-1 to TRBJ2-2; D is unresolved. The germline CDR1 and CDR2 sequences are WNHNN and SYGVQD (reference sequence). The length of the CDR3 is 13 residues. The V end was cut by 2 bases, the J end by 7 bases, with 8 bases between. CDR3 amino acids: CASSENPGGELFF. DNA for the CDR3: TGCGCCAGCAGTGAGAATCCAGGCGGGGAGCTGTTTTTT.

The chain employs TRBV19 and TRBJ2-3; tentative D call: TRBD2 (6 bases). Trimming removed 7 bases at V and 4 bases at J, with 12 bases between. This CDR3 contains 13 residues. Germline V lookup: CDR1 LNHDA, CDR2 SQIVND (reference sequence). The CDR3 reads CASTSGYADTQYF. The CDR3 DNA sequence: TGTGCCAGTACCAGCGGGTATGCAGATACGCAGTATTTT.

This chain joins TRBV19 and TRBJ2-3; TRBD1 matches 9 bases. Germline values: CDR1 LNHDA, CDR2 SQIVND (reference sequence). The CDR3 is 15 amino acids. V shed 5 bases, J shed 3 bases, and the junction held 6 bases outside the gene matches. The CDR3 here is CASSRDRVPTDTQYF. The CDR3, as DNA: TGTGCCAGTAGTCGGGACAGGGTCCCTACAGATACGCAGTATTTT.

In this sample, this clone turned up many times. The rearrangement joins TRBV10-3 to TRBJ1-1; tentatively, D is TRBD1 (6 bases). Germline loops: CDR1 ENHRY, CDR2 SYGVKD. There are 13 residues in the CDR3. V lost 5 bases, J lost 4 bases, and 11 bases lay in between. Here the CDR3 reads CAISTGRGTEAFF. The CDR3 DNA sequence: TGTGCCATCAGTACAGGGAGAGGCACTGAAGCTTTCTTT.

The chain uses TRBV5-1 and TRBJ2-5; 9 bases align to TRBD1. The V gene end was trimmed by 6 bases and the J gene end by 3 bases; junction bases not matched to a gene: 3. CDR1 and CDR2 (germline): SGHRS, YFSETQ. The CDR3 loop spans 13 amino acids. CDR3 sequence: CASTRTGEETQYF. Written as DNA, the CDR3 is TGCGCCAGCACCCGGACAGGGGAAGAGACCCAGTACTTC.

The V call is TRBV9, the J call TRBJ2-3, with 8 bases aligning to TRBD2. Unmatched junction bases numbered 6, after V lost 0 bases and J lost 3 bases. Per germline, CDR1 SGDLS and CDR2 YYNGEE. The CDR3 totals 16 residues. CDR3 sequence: CASSVALAGGTDTQYF. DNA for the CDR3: TGTGCCAGCAGCGTAGCCCTAGCGGGCGGGACAGATACGCAGTATTTT.

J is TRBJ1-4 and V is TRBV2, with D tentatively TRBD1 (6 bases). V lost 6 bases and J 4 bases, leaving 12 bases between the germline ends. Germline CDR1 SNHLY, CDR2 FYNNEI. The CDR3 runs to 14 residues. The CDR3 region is CASSLDRSNEKLFF. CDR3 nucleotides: TGTGCCAGCAGCCTCGACAGGAGTAATGAAAAACTGTTTTTT.

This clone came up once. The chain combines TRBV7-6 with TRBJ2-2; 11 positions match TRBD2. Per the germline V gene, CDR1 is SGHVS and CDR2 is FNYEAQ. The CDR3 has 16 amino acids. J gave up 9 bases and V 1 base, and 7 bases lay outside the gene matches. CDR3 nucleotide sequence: TGTGCCAGCAGCTTAGAAGCTAGCGGGAGGCCGCGGGAGCTGTTTTTT. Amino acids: CASSLEASGRPRELFF.

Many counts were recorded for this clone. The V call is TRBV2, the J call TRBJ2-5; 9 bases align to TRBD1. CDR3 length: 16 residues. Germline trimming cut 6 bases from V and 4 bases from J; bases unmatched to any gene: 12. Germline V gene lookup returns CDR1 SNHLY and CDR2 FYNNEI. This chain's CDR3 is CASRAPGQGPGETQYF. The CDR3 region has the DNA TGTGCCAGCAGGGCCCCGGGACAGGGTCCGGGAGAGACCCAGTACTTC.

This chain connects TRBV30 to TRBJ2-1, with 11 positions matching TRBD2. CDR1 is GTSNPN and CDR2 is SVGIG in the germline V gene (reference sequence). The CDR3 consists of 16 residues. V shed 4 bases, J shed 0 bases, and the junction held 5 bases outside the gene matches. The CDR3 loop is CAWTLAGASSYNEQFF. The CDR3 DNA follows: TGTGCCTGGACACTAGCGGGGGCCAGCTCCTACAATGAGCAGTTCTTC. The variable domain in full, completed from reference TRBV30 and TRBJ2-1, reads SQTIHQWPATLVQPVGSPLSLECTVEGTSNPNLYWYRQAAGRGLQLLFYSVGIGQISSEVPQNLSASRPQDRQFILSSKKLLLSDSGFYLCAWTLAGASSYNEQFFGPGTRLTVL.